This TCR beta chain was observed in a study of T cells in Graves' hyperthyroidism and ophthalmopathy. General study findings and limits: The model identified upcoming ophthalmopathy a median roughly 6 months ahead of onset. Most expanded thyroid clonotypes above 0.001 also appeared in blood.

Germline CDR1 reads MGHRA; CDR2 reads YSYEKL. The CDR3 contains 16 residues. V lost 2 bases to trimming and J lost 0 bases, with 11 bases between them. Concerning this clonotype itself: The target antigen is unknown.

TCR beta CDR3 sequences were amplified from RNA transcripts. First-round RT-PCR of the TCR CDR3 relied on the HTBI primer set. TCRdb re-called the multiplex PCR reads with MiXCR, one entry per CDR3 protein. This table holds around 350,000 distinct CDR3 sequences, about 20% found once. V gene TRBV4-1 combines with J gene TRBJ1-5, with D uncertain. Sequenced input: blood. The clonotype comes from a woman younger than 35 with Graves' hyperthyroidism. The CDR3 reads CASSQPGGLSNQPQHF. The DNA of the CDR3 is TGCGCCAGCAGCCAACCTGGTGGGCTTAGCAATCAGCCCCAGCATTTT.